The clone carrying this T cell receptor (beta chain) was detected many times. The antigen remains unidentified. The sample originates from a study of early T cells in non-severe SARS-CoV-2 infection. About the study: The input, bulk RNA from unsorted whole blood, was sequenced, and chains were unpaired. Whole-study findings and limits: A preference for anti-spike CD8 responses marked VDJdb matching, which missed private and CD4 specificities.

Attachment of unique molecular identifiers to individual cDNA molecules was performed. MiXCR, run by TCRdb on the 5' RACE reads, gives a single entry per CDR3 protein. The sample consists of roughly 92,000 distinct CDR3 sequences, about 12% of them appearing once. This CDR3 has 14 residues. Per the germline V gene, CDR1 is SQVTM and CDR2 is ANQGSEA. The trim removed 3 bases at V and 6 bases at J, leaving 8 bases unmatched. The sequence derives from an adult who was a healthcare worker with PCR-confirmed SARS-CoV-2 infection or an uninfected control (not recorded which). Sequencing was performed on whole blood, taken at baseline. The chain joins TRBV29-1 to TRBJ2-7; TRBD1 agrees at 10 bases. This CDR3 reads CSVEGGTGVSEQYF. The CDR3 region has the DNA TGCAGCGTTGAGGGGGGGACAGGGGTCTCCGAGCAGTACTTC.